Below, 31 T cell receptor beta chains from the same sample are listed, as sequenced in a study of STAT5B mutations in CD4+ large granular lymphocyte leukemia. Data came from immunoSEQ multiplex PCR; TCRdb stores just in-frame clones and leaves some out. The table has about 46,000 clones, about 80% seen once. The sequenced material came from CD4+ T cells from blood buffy coats. These TCRs come from a human donor in good health.

This clone was counted a few times. This chain connects TRBV13 to TRBJ2-1; possibly TRBD2 for D (6 bases). V lost 5 bases and J 1 base, leaving 15 bases between the germline ends. The length of the CDR3 is 16 residues. From germline, CDR1 is PRHDT and CDR2 FYEKMQ (reference sequence). DNA for the CDR3: TGTGCCAGCAGCCCGCGTCCGGGGGATTCCTACAATGAGCAGTTCTTC. Amino acid sequence: CASSPRPGDSYNEQFF.

This clone was seen only a few times. This sequence joins TRBV5-1 and TRBJ1-2; D is ambiguous. Between the trimmed V and J ends, which lost 0 bases and 8 bases, there was a span of 11 bases. The CDR3 spans 13 residues. Germline CDR1 is SGHRS and CDR2 is YFSETQ. The CDR3 DNA is TGCGCCAGCAGCTTGGAGGCAGTTCAAGGCTACACCTTC. This codes for CASSLEAVQGYTF.

This clone was seen just once. The J gene is TRBJ2-7, the V gene TRBV6-5; TRBD1 is a possible D gene (6 bases). CDR3 length equals 14 residues. CDR1 MNHEY and CDR2 SVGAGI come from the germline V gene. Trimming left V 0 bases short and J 3 bases short, with 9 bases between. The CDR3 here is CASSYSQGFYEQYF. Written as DNA, the CDR3 is TGTGCCAGCAGTTACTCTCAGGGGTTCTACGAGCAGTACTTC.

The V call is TRBV6-5, the J call TRBJ1-5; 7 bases agree with TRBD1. V shed 6 bases and J 3 bases; nucleotides not matched to a gene: 5. This CDR3 contains 14 residues. Germline V CDR1 and CDR2: MNHEY, SVGAGI. As DNA, the CDR3 is TGTGCCAGCAGCCGGACAGGTTTCAATCAGCCCCAGCATTTT. This sequence encodes CASSRTGFNQPQHF.

This clone was detected only once. The genes are TRBV11-2 and TRBJ2-1; the match to TRBD2 covers 8 bases. After removal of 1 base from V and 4 bases from J, the junction contained 6 bases not matched to a gene. Per germline, CDR1 SGHAT and CDR2 FQNNGV. The CDR3 loop spans 16 amino acids. The CDR3 sequence is CASSLAGGDLYNEQFF. The CDR3 bases are TGTGCCAGCAGCTTAGCGGGGGGGGACCTTTACAATGAGCAGTTCTTC. Full variable domain (remainder filled in from reference TRBV11-2 and TRBJ2-1): EAGVAQSPRYKIIEKRQSVAFWCNPISGHATLYWYQQILGQGPKLLIQFQNNGVVDDSQLPKDRFSAERLKGVDSTLKIQPAKLEDSAVYLCASSLAGGDLYNEQFFGPGTRLTVL.

The chain combines TRBV15 with TRBJ2-3, with 9 bases matching TRBD2. CDR1 LNHNV and CDR2 YYDKDF come from the germline V gene (reference sequence). After removal of 0 bases from V and 5 bases from J, the junction contained 3 bases not matched to a gene. This CDR3 has 15 amino acids. The CDR3 DNA sequence: TGTGCCACCAGCAGAGATAGCGGGAGAGAAGATACGCAGTATTTT. This encodes CATSRDSGREDTQYF.

The chain links TRBV11-2 to TRBJ2-1; 10 bases agree with TRBD1. J gave up 9 bases and V 5 bases, and 4 bases lay outside the gene matches. The CDR3 spans 13 residues. Germline V CDR1 and CDR2: SGHAT, FQNNGV. CDR3 protein: CASSRQGAGEQFF. CDR3 coding DNA: TGTGCCAGCAGCCGACAGGGGGCGGGTGAGCAGTTCTTC.

This sequence joins TRBV5-1 and TRBJ1-5; D unclear. Per the germline V gene, CDR1 is SGHRS and CDR2 is YFSETQ. The germline V and J ends were trimmed by 0 bases and 4 bases, with 8 bases remaining between them. This CDR3 spans 14 amino acids. CDR3 sequence (DNA): TGCGCCAGCAGCTTGGAGGGTGGGAATCAGCCCCAGCATTTT. As protein: CASSLEGGNQPQHF.

This chain links TRBV30 with TRBJ1-1; D gene ambiguous. V was cut by 4 bases and J by 2 bases, with 14 bases left in between. CDR3 length: 14 amino acids. Germline values: CDR1 GTSNPN, CDR2 SVGIG (reference sequence). Here the CDR3 reads CAWIPGVVNTEAFF. The CDR3, as DNA: TGTGCCTGGATTCCCGGGGTTGTAAACACTGAAGCTTTCTTT.

In its sample, this clone was seen once. The genes are TRBV11-1 and TRBJ2-3; D is uncertain. CDR3 length: 13 residues. Germline CDR1 is SGHAT and CDR2 is FQDESV (reference sequence). V was pared by 0 bases and J by 3 bases, with 4 bases between. The CDR3 region is CASSLALTDTQYF. The CDR3 DNA reads TGTGCCAGCAGCTTAGCCCTTACAGATACGCAGTATTTT.

V is TRBV5-4 and J is TRBJ1-2, with 7 bases aligning to TRBD1. The CDR3 covers 15 residues. The trim removed 4 bases at V and 8 bases at J, leaving 14 bases unmatched. CDR1 SGHNT and CDR2 YYREEE come from the germline V gene (reference sequence). This chain's CDR3 is CASSRGQPPPVGYTF. The CDR3 DNA follows: TGTGCCAGCAGCAGGGGACAGCCACCCCCAGTAGGCTACACCTTC.

J is TRBJ2-2 and V is TRBV10-1, with no clear D. The CDR3 contains 11 residues. The V end was cut by 3 bases, the J end by 7 bases, with 3 bases between. In germline, CDR1 is WNHNN, CDR2 SYGVQD (reference sequence). The CDR3 here is CASSDYGELFF. For the CDR3, the DNA is TGCGCCAGCAGTGATTACGGGGAGCTGTTTTTT.

The rearrangement uses TRBV10-1 and TRBJ1-1; 9 bases line up with TRBD1. The CDR3 totals 14 residues. V shed 6 bases, J shed 5 bases, and the junction held 7 bases outside the gene matches. Germline CDR1 and CDR2: WNHNN and SYGVQD (reference sequence). The CDR3 coding sequence is TGCGCCAGCAGGGGGGGACAGGGTCGAACTGAAGCTTTCTTT. Its protein product is CASRGGQGRTEAFF.

The chain employs TRBV6-1 and TRBJ1-3; no reliable D call. Germline CDR1 MNHNS, CDR2 SASEGT. The V end was cut by 7 bases, the J end by 0 bases, with 13 bases between. The CDR3 spans 15 residues. The CDR3 here is CASKHSESSGNTIYF. The CDR3 bases are TGTGCCAGCAAACACAGTGAGAGCTCTGGAAACACCATATATTTT.

V usage is TRBV7-9 and J usage is TRBJ1-1; D not resolved. V was cut by 5 bases and J by 1 base, with 8 bases left in between. Germline-derived CDR1 and CDR2 are SEHNR and FQNEAQ (reference sequence). CDR3 size: 13 residues. DNA of the CDR3: TGTGCCAGCAGCGCCGCCAGGAACACTGAAGCTTTCTTT. The encoded protein is CASSAARNTEAFF.

The rearrangement links TRBV6-1 to TRBJ1-2, with 7 bases aligning to TRBD1. This CDR3 contains 13 residues. The V segment lost 4 bases and the J segment 5 bases; nucleotides outside the gene matches: 4. Germline V gives CDR1 MNHNS, CDR2 SASEGT. Here the CDR3 DNA reads TGTGCCAGCAGTGGGATGACAGGGTATGGCTACACCTTC. Residues: CASSGMTGYGYTF.

The chain uses TRBV6-1 and TRBJ1-1, with D possibly TRBD1 on 6 matching bases. V lost 6 bases and J lost 5, with 13 bases in between. Germline V gives CDR1 MNHNS, CDR2 SASEGT. This CDR3 spans 13 amino acids. The CDR3 is CASRPGGETEAFF. The CDR3, as DNA: TGTGCCAGCAGGCCCGGGGGCGAGACTGAAGCTTTCTTT.

V and J are TRBV29-1 and TRBJ2-3; TRBD2 matches 9 bases. The V gene's germline CDR1 is SQVTM and CDR2 ANQGSEA. CDR3 size: 16 residues. Trimming took 5 bases from V and 4 from J; bases not matched to a gene: 13. DNA of the CDR3: TGCAGCGTTTGGTCAGGTGCGGGAGGGGGCGCAGATACGCAGTATTTT. This codes for CSVWSGAGGGADTQYF.

The J gene is TRBJ1-1, the V gene TRBV30; D gene uncertain. The ends were cut back, 3 bases at V and 4 bases at J, with 12 bases in the middle. The CDR3 has 13 residues. In germline, CDR1 is GTSNPN, CDR2 SVGIG (reference sequence). CDR3 loop: CAWSAQSTTEAFF. In nucleotides, the CDR3 is TGTGCCTGGAGCGCTCAATCGACCACTGAAGCTTTCTTT.

This clone was found once. The rearrangement uses TRBV15 and TRBJ2-5; D is possibly TRBD1 (6 bases). Trimming removed 0 bases at V and 5 bases at J, with 16 bases between. The CDR3 contains 16 residues. CDR1 and CDR2 (germline): LNHNV, YYDKDF (reference sequence). The CDR3 loop reads CATSRDLSRGMETQYF. The CDR3 coding sequence is TGTGCCACCAGCAGAGATTTATCCAGGGGAATGGAGACCCAGTACTTC.

The chain couples TRBV6-6 to TRBJ2-3; 11 bases map to TRBD2. The CDR3 is 16 amino acids. Germline CDR1 MNHNY, CDR2 SVGAGI (reference sequence). Trimming cost V 7 bases and J 2 bases; bases outside gene matches: 8. CDR3 coding DNA: TGTGCCAGCACCAAATCGACTAGCGGGGCCACAGATACGCAGTATTTT. Translating it yields CASTKSTSGATDTQYF.

The chain recombines TRBV15 with TRBJ2-1, with TRBD2 matching 7 bases. This CDR3 region has 16 residues. Per germline, CDR1 LNHNV and CDR2 YYDKDF (reference sequence). V was pared by 0 bases and J by 0 bases, with 2 bases of the junction left unmatched. CDR3 sequence: CATSRDGGSSYNEQFF. DNA for the CDR3: TGTGCCACCAGCAGAGACGGCGGGAGCTCCTACAATGAGCAGTTCTTC. The full variable domain, in which reference TRBV15 and TRBJ2-1 provide the parts outside the CDR3, is DAMVIQNPRYQVTQFGKPVTLSCSQTLNHNVMYWYQQKSSQAPKLLFHYYDKDFNNEADTPDNFQSRRPNTSFCFLDIRSPGLGDTAMYLCATSRDGGSSYNEQFFGPGTRLTVL.

The chain is built from TRBV5-1 and TRBJ2-3, with 10 bases matching TRBD2. The V and J ends lost 7 bases and 7 bases, in that order; junction bases with no gene match: 9. The CDR3 covers 14 residues. Germline values: CDR1 SGHRS, CDR2 YFSETQ. This CDR3 is CASYSGGPEHTQYF. The CDR3 DNA reads TGCGCCAGCTATAGCGGGGGGCCCGAACATACGCAGTATTTT.

V and J are TRBV11-2 and TRBJ2-3; a weak D match, TRBD1 (6 bases). This CDR3 comprises 17 residues. The germline gives CDR1 SGHAT, CDR2 FQNNGV. Trimming shortened V by 5 bases and J by 4 bases, and 22 bases separated the two germline ends. This CDR3 reads CASSPRPSDGGADTQYF. DNA for the CDR3: TGTGCCAGCAGCCCCCGCCCCTCTGATGGGGGCGCAGATACGCAGTATTTT.

The chain employs TRBV6-5 and TRBJ1-2; D might be TRBD1 (5 bases). V was cut by 0 bases and J by 7 bases, with 9 bases left in between. CDR3 length: 13 amino acids. Per the germline V gene, CDR1 is MNHEY and CDR2 is SVGAGI. The CDR3 DNA reads TGTGCCAGCAGTTACTCGGGGCAGGGTGGCTACACCTTC. This encodes CASSYSGQGGYTF.

The chain uses TRBV29-1 and TRBJ1-2, with 7 bases that match TRBD1. J was trimmed by 3 bases and V by 2 bases; bases with no gene match: 0. Germline CDR1 SQVTM, CDR2 ANQGSEA. The CDR3 loop spans 12 amino acids. CDR3 DNA sequence: TGCAGCGTTGAAACAGGGGACTATGGCTACACCTTC. Its translation: CSVETGDYGYTF.

This clone was recorded once. The rearrangement links TRBV2 to TRBJ1-1, with D perhaps TRBD1 (5 bases). Germline V gene sequence: CDR1 SNHLY, CDR2 FYNNEI. The length of the CDR3 is 14 residues. Trimming pared 7 bases from V and 5 bases from J, leaving 17 bases between. This chain's CDR3 is CASTGGIGVTEAFF. CDR3 bases: TGTGCCAGCACGGGGGGGATAGGGGTGACTGAAGCTTTCTTT.

The chain carries TRBV15 and TRBJ1-2, with 7 bases identical to TRBD1. V trimming: 5 bases; J trimming: 6 bases; junction bases outside the gene matches: 6. CDR3 length: 13 residues. The germline gives CDR1 LNHNV, CDR2 YYDKDF (reference sequence). CDR3 loop: CATSDHRGDGYTF. CDR3 bases: TGTGCCACCAGCGACCACAGGGGCGATGGCTACACCTTC.

The chain links TRBV18 to TRBJ2-7, with 7 nucleotides matching TRBD2. J gave up 2 bases and V 2 bases, and 6 bases lay outside the gene matches. Per the germline V gene, CDR1 is KGHSH and CDR2 is LQKENI. The CDR3 runs 15 residues. CDR3 DNA: TGTGCCAGCTCACCAGGTGTAGCGGGCCCCTACGAGCAGTACTTC. It translates to CASSPGVAGPYEQYF.

V gene TRBV5-1 combines with J gene TRBJ2-7; TRBD1 aligns across 7 bases. Germline CDR1 reads SGHRS; CDR2 reads YFSETQ. With 5 bases clipped from V and 1 base from J, the junction kept 9 bases outside the gene matches. This CDR3 region has 15 residues. DNA for the CDR3: TGCGCCAGCAGGCAAAGTACAGGGGCGTCCTACGAGCAGTACTTC. As protein: CASRQSTGASYEQYF.

This rearrangement joins TRBV19 to TRBJ2-1, with D unclear. Per the germline V gene, CDR1 is LNHDA and CDR2 is SQIVND (reference sequence). The length of the CDR3 is 15 residues. Between the trimmed V and J ends, which lost 6 bases and 0 bases, there was a span of 12 bases. For the CDR3, the DNA is TGTGCCAGTAGCCTAGACTTCAGCTCCTACAATGAGCAGTTCTTC. Its translation: CASSLDFSSYNEQFF. The full variable domain, its missing parts supplied by reference TRBV19 and TRBJ2-1, is DGGITQSPKYLFRKEGQNVTLSCEQNLNHDAMYWYRQDPGQGLRLIYYSQIVNDFQKGDIAEGYSVSREKKESFPLTVTSAQKNPTAFYLCASSLDFSSYNEQFFGPGTRLTVL.